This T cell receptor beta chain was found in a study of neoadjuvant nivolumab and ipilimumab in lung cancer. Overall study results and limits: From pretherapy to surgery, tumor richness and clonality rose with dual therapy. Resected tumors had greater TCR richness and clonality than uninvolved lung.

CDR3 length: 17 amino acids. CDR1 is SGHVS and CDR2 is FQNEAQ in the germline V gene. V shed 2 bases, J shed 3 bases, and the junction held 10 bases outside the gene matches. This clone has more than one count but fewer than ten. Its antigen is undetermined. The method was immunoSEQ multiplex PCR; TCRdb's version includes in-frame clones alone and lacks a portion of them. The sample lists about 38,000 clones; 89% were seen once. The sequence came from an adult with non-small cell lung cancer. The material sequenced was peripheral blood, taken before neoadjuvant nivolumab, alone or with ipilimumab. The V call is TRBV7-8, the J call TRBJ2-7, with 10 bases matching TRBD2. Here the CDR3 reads CASSLRRLPSGSYEQYF. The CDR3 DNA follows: TGTGCCAGCAGCTTAAGGCGGTTGCCTAGCGGGAGCTACGAGCAGTACTTC.